Sequencing of this TCR beta chain was carried out in a study of T cell repertoires in cytomegalovirus infection. Across the study: Evidence of both CMV infection and a matching HLA type came from public TCR beta signatures. Broader study findings: Ex vivo, HLA-C-restricted CMV-specific TCR beta clonotypes prevailed over the rest of the response. Adding up the frequency of public TCR beta families identified people who carried CMV plus the relevant HLA.

One entry per CDR3 protein, called by TCRdb with MiXCR from the reads. The data contain 450,000 to 600,000 distinct CDR3 sequences, around 30% of them seen just once; the ten biggest clones take up 17%. This clonotype ranks as large. Its specificity is unknown. The clonotype originates from a human donor in good health (CMV status not recorded). Some clones in this sample may be carry-over from other donors' samples. Source: cultured PBMCs, taken from culture after CMV antigen stimulation.

CDR3 bases: TGCGCCAGCAGCCAAGAACCGGGACAGGGAGGACAGCCCCAGCATTTT. Translating gives CASSQEPGQGGQPQHF. This chain uses TRBV4-1 with TRBJ1-5; 9 bases line up with TRBD1. Germline V gene lookup returns CDR1 MGHRA and CDR2 YSYEKL. This CDR3 region has 16 residues. V lost 0 bases and J lost 7; bases outside the gene matches: 7.